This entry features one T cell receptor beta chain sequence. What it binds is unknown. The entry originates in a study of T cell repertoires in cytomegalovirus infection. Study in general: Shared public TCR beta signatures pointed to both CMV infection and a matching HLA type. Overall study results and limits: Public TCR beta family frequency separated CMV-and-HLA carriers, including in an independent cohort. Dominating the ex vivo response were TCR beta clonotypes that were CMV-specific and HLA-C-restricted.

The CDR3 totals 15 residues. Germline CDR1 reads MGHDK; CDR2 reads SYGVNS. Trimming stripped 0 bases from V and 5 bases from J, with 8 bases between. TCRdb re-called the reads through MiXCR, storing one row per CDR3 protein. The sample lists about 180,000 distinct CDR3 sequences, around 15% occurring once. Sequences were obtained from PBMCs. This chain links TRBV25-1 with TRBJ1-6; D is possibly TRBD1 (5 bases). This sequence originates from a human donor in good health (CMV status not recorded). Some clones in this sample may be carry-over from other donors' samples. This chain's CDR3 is CASSEYGGDNSPLHF. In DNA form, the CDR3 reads TGTGCCAGCAGTGAATATGGGGGTGATAATTCACCCCTCCACTTT. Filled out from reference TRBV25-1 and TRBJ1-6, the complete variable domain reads EADIYQTPRYLVIGTGKKITLECSQTMGHDKMYWYQQDPGMELHLIHYSYGVNSTEKGDLSSESTVSRIRTEHFPLTLESARPSHTSQYLCASSEYGGDNSPLHFGNGTRLTVT.